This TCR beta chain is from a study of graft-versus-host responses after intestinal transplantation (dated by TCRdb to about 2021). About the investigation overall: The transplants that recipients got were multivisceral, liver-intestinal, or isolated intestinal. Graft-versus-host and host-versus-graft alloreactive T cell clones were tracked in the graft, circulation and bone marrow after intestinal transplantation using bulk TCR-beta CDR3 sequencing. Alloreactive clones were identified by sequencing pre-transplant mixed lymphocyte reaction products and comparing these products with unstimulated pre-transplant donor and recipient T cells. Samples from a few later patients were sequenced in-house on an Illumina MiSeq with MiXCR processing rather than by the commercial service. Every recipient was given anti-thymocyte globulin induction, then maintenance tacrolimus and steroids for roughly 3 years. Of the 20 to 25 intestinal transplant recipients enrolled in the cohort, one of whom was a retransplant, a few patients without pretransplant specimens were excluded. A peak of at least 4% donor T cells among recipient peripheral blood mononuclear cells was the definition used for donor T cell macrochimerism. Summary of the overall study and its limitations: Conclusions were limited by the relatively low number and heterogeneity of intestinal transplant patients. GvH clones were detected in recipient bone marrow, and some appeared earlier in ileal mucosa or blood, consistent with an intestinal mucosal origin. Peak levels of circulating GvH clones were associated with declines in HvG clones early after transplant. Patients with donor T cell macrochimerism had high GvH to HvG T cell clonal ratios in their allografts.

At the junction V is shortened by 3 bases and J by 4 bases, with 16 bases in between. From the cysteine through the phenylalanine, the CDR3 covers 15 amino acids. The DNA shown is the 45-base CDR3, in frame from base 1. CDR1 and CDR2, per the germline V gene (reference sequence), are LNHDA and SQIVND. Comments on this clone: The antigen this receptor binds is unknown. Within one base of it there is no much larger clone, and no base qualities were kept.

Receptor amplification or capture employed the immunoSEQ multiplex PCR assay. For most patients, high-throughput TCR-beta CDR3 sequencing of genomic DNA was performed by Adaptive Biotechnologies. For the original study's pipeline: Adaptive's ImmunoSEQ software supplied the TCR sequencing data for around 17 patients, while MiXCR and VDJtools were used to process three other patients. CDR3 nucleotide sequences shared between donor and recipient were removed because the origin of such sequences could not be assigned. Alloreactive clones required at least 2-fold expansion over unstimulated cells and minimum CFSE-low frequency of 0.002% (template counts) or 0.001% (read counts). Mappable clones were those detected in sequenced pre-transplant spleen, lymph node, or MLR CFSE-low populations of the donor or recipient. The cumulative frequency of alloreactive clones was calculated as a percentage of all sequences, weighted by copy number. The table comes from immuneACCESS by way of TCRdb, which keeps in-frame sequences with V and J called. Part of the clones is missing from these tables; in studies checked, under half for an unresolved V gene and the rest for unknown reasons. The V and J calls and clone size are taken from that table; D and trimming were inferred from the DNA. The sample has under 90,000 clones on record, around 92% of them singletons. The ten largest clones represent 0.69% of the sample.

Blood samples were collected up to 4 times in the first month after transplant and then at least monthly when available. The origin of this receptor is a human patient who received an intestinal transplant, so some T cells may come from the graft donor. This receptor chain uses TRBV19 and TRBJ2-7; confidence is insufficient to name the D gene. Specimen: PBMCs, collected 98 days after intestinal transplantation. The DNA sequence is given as TGTGCCAGTAGTATTGGCGGCAGCGTTTGGTACGAGCAGTACTTC. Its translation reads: CASSIGGSVWYEQYF.